Below are 10 T cell receptor beta chains sequenced from a single sample in a study of T cell repertoires in cytomegalovirus infection. TCRdb redid the calling of the reads with MiXCR, one entry per CDR3 protein. The table shows over 450,000 distinct CDR3 sequences, with 11% occurring only once. The sample taken for sequencing was PBMCs. The origin of the receptors is a human donor in good health (CMV status not recorded). Some clones in this sample may be carry-over from other donors' samples.

The rearrangement links TRBV5-1 to TRBJ2-5, with TRBD1 identical over 9 bases. Germline loops: CDR1 SGHRS, CDR2 YFSETQ. After removal of 4 bases from V and 4 bases from J, the junction contained 11 bases not matched to a gene. This CDR3 has 16 amino acids. The CDR3 region is CASSQARQGDTETQYF. For the CDR3, the DNA is TGCGCCAGCAGCCAGGCACGACAGGGGGATACAGAGACCCAGTACTTC.

This clonotype was observed at least ten times. J is TRBJ2-3 and V is TRBV7-2, with D perhaps assigned TRBD1 or TRBD2 (5 bases each). In germline, CDR1 is SGHTA, CDR2 FQGNSA. CDR3 length: 14 amino acids. V dropped 3 bases and J dropped 0 bases, with 7 bases sitting between them. The CDR3 loop is CASSFGGSTDTQYF. CDR3 bases: TGTGCCAGCAGCTTTGGGGGAAGCACAGATACGCAGTATTTT. The full variable domain, in which reference TRBV7-2 and TRBJ2-3 provide the parts outside the CDR3, is GAGVSQSPSNKVTEKGKDVELRCDPISGHTALYWYRQSLGQGLEFLIYFQGNSAPDKSGLPSDRFSAERTGGSVSTLTIQRTQQEDSAVYLCASSFGGSTDTQYFGPGTRLTVL.

This clonotype was recorded at least ten times. The gene calls are TRBV7-2 and TRBJ2-3; TRBD1 agrees at 8 bases. V trimming: 5 bases; J trimming: 4 bases; junction bases outside the gene matches: 2. The germline V gene encodes CDR1 SGHTA and CDR2 FQGNSA. The CDR3 extends over 13 amino acids. CDR3 coding DNA: TGTGCCAGCAGCGACAGGGGAGCAGATACGCAGTATTTT. This sequence encodes CASSDRGADTQYF.

This clonotype was detected many times. This chain's CDR3 is CASSPGTEAFF. The CDR3, as DNA: TGTGCCAGCAGCCCTGGCACTGAAGCTTTCTTT. The V call is TRBV18, the J call TRBJ1-1; D gene ambiguous. V was cut by 8 bases and J by 4 bases, with 8 bases left in between. The CDR3 totals 11 residues. From germline, CDR1 is KGHSH and CDR2 LQKENI.

This clonotype was detected only a few times. The chain links TRBV3-1 to TRBJ2-2; maybe TRBD1 (6 bases). CDR3 size: 12 residues. CDR1 and CDR2 from the germline V gene are LGHDT and YNNKEL (reference sequence). Trimming took off 5 bases at V and 6 bases at J, with 7 bases between the two ends. The DNA of the CDR3 is TGTGCCAGCAGCGACAGGCCCGGGGAGCTGTTTTTT. Translation gives CASSDRPGELFF.

This clonotype appeared many times. The chain employs TRBV13 and TRBJ2-7; 11 nucleotides line up with TRBD2. Germline loops: CDR1 PRHDT, CDR2 FYEKMQ (reference sequence). The ends lost 1 base at V and 2 bases at J; junction bases unmatched: 4. The CDR3 is 16 amino acids. This CDR3 reads CASSLASSGGTYEQYF. CDR3 nucleotides: TGTGCCAGCAGCTTAGCTTCTAGCGGGGGGACCTACGAGCAGTACTTC.

This clonotype showed up many times. The chain links TRBV7-8 to TRBJ1-1; no firm D call. CDR1 is SGHVS and CDR2 is FQNEAQ in the germline V gene. The V end was cut by 3 bases, the J end by 5 bases, with 13 bases between. This CDR3 spans 14 amino acids. The CDR3 spells CASSFMGKNTEAFF. The DNA of the CDR3 is TGTGCCAGCAGCTTCATGGGTAAGAATACTGAAGCTTTCTTT.

The V and J genes are TRBV10-3 and TRBJ1-6, with D possibly TRBD1 on 6 matching bases. CDR1 is ENHRY, CDR2 SYGVKD, per germline. This CDR3 has 13 amino acids. The V end lost 2 bases, the J end lost 7 bases, and 6 bases lay between the germline ends. The CDR3: CAISEQGNSPLHF. DNA for the CDR3: TGTGCCATCAGTGAGCAGGGGAATTCACCCCTCCACTTT.

This clonotype was observed a few times. This chain uses TRBV9 with TRBJ1-5; the match to TRBD1 covers 7 bases. Germline assignment: CDR1 SGDLS and CDR2 YYNGEE. The J segment lost 3 bases and the V segment lost 0 bases, leaving 3 bases of the junction unmatched. This CDR3 is built from 15 residues. The DNA for the CDR3 is TGTGCCAGCAGCGTAGAGACAGGGATCAATCAGCCCCAGCATTTT. Protein sequence: CASSVETGINQPQHF.

This clonotype turned up a few times. The gene calls are TRBV19 and TRBJ2-1; D might be TRBD2 (6 bases). Per the germline V gene, CDR1 is LNHDA and CDR2 is SQIVND (reference sequence). The V gene lost 5 bases and the J gene lost 7 bases, with 18 bases spanning the gap. This CDR3 region has 15 residues. The CDR3: CASSPSQTSLNEQFF. In nucleotides, the CDR3 is TGTGCCAGTAGTCCCTCCCAGACTAGTTTAAATGAGCAGTTCTTC. The full variable domain, with the rest looked up from reference TRBV19 and TRBJ2-1, is DGGITQSPKYLFRKEGQNVTLSCEQNLNHDAMYWYRQDPGQGLRLIYYSQIVNDFQKGDIAEGYSVSREKKESFPLTVTSAQKNPTAFYLCASSPSQTSLNEQFFGPGTRLTVL.